The T cell receptor (beta chain) described here comes from a study of read filtering for tumor transcriptome and immune sequencing. Study background: R-ISS stage counts were under 10 for I, about 16 for II, roughly seven for III.

Whole-study findings and limits: In IR-seq, single-read clonotypes were approximately 83% of clonotypes but roughly 3.5% of reads.

This library used around 400 ng RNA and molecular barcoded adaptors spanning alpha/delta and beta/gamma chains. Using its own MiXCR run on the reads, TCRdb lists one record per CDR3 protein. Among about 28,000 distinct CDR3 sequences, approximately 15% were seen once, and the ten largest hold approximately 40%. This CDR3 region has 14 residues. Germline assignment: CDR1 MNHNY and CDR2 SVGAGI (reference sequence). As concerns this clonotype: The antigen remains unidentified. The junction does not match germline at one end; this may be a read error.

This chain links TRBV6-6 with TRBJ1-1; D is unresolved. The source of this sequence is a donor at least 40 years old with multiple myeloma. Sequenced material: a population of CD138-negative cells sorted from bone marrow. The CDR3 nucleotides are TGTGCCAGCCCTCCTCCGGGCCCAGTCGATGAAGCTCTCTTT. This gives the protein CASPPPGPVDEALF.